This T cell receptor (beta chain) emerged from a study of T cell changes during pregnancy in multiple sclerosis. The V and J ends lost 5 bases and 1 base respectively, with 14 bases between them. CDR3 length equals 15 residues. Germline V gene sequence: CDR1 SGHTA, CDR2 FQGNSA. Using immunoSEQ multiplex PCR, the repertoire was profiled, and TCRdb retains in-frame clones only, with some absent. Of tens of thousands of clones listed, 80% to 95% are singletons. This TCR came from a female donor in good health, enrolled as a control in a pregnancy study. This specimen was CD4+ T cells from peripheral blood mononuclear cells, taken after pregnancy. The chain carries TRBV7-2 and TRBJ1-1; possibly TRBD1 for D (5 bases). CDR3 region: CASSPGSAGNTEAFF. Written as DNA, the CDR3 is TGTGCCAGCAGCCCAGGGTCCGCAGGGAACACTGAAGCTTTCTTT.